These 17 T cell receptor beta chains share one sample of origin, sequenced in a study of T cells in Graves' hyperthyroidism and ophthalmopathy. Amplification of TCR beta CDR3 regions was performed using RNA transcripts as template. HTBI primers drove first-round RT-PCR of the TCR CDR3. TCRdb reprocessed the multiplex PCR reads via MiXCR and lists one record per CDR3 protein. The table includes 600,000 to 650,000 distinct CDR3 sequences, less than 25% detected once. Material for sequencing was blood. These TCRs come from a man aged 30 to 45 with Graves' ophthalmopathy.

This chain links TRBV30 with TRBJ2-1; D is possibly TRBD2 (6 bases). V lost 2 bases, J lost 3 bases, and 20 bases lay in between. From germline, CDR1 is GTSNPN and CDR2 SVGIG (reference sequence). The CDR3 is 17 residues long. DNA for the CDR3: TGTGCCTGGAGTTCCCCGGACTACAGGCGGCACTACAATGAGCAGTTCTTC. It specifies CAWSSPDYRRHYNEQFF.

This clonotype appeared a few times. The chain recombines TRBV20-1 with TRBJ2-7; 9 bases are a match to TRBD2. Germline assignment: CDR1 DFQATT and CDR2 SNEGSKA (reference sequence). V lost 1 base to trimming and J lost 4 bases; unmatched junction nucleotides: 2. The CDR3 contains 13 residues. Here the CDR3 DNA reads TGCAGTGCTAGAGTCCTAGCGGGATACGAGCAGTACTTC. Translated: CSARVLAGYEQYF.

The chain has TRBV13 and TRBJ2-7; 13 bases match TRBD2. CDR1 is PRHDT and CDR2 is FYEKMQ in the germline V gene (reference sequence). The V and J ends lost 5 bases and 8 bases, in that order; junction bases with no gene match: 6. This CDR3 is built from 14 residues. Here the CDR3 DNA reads TGTGCCAGCAGCGAGGGACTAGCGGGATTCCAGCAGTACTTC. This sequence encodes CASSEGLAGFQQYF.

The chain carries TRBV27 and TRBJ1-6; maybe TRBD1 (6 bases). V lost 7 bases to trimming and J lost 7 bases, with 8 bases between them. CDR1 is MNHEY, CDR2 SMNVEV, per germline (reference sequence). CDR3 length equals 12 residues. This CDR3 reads CASKGGNSPLHF. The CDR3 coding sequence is TGTGCCAGCAAGGGGGGGAATTCACCCCTCCACTTT.

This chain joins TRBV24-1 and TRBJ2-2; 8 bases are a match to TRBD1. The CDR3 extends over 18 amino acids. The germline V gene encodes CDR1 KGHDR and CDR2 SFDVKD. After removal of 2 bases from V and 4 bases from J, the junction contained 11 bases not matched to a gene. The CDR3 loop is CATSDYMSRGRGTGELFF. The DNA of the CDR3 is TGTGCCACCAGTGATTACATGTCCAGGGGGCGAGGCACCGGGGAGCTGTTTTTT.

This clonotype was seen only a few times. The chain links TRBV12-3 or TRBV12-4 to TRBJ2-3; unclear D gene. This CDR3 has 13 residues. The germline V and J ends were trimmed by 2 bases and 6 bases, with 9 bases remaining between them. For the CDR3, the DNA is TGTGCCAGCAGTTTATCCTTGTCCGATACGCAGTATTTT. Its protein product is CASSLSLSDTQYF.

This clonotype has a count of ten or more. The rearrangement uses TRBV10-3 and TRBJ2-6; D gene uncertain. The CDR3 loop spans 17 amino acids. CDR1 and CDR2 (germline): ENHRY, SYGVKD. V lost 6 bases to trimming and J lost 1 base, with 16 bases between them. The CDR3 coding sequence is TGTGCCATCAGCGCTCTAGACCGACTGTCTGGGGCCAACGTCCTGACTTTC. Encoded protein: CAISALDRLSGANVLTF.

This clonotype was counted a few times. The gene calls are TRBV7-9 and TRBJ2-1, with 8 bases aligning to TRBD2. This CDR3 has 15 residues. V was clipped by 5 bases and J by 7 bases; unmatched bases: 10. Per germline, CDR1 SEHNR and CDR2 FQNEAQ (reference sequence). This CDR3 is CASSVSTSGSNEQFF. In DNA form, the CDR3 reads TGTGCCAGCAGCGTTAGCACTAGCGGATCGAATGAGCAGTTCTTC.

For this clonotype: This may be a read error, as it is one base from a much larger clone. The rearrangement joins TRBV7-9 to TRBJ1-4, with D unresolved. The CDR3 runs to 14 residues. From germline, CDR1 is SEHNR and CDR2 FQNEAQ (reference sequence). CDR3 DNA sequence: TGTGCCAGCAGCTTGCGGGAAACTAATGAAAGACTGTTTTTT. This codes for CASSLRETNERLFF.

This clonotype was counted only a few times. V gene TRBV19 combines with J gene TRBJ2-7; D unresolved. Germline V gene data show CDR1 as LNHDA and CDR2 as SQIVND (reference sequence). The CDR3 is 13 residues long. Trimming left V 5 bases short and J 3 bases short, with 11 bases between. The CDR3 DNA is TGTGCCAGTAGTGGAAGGAAGGACTACGAGCAGTACTTC. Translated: CASSGRKDYEQYF.

CDR3 DNA sequence: TGTGCCAGCACCGACCGGGAGGGCGGAAGCCTCGGGGGAGAGCAGTTCTTC. Protein: CASTDREGGSLGGEQFF. J is TRBJ2-1 and V is TRBV2, with 8 bases fitting TRBD2. The V gene end was trimmed by 7 bases and the J gene end by 10 bases; junction bases not matched to a gene: 21. CDR3 length equals 17 residues. The germline V gene encodes CDR1 SNHLY and CDR2 FYNNEI.

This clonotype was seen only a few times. The CDR3 region is CASRRSVLGNNEQFF. CDR3 DNA sequence: TGTGCCAGCAGGCGGTCCGTCCTAGGAAACAATGAGCAGTTCTTC. V is TRBV6-2 or TRBV6-3 and J is TRBJ2-1; D call uncertain. Germline CDR1 and CDR2: MNHEY and SVGEGT. The ends were cut back, 6 bases at V and 5 bases at J, with 17 bases in the middle. CDR3 length equals 15 residues.

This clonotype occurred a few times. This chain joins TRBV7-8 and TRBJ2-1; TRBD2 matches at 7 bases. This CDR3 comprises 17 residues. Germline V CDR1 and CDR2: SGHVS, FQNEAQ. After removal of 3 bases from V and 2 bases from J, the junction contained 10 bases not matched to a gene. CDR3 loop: CASSFPQAGVPYNEQFF. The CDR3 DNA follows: TGTGCCAGCAGCTTCCCCCAGGCGGGAGTGCCCTACAATGAGCAGTTCTTC. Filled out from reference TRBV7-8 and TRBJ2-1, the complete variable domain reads GAGVSQSPRYKVAKRGQDVALRCDPISGHVSLFWYQQALGQGPEFLTYFQNEAQLDKSGLPSDRFFAERPEGSVSTLKIQRTQQEDSAVYLCASSFPQAGVPYNEQFFGPGTRLTVL.

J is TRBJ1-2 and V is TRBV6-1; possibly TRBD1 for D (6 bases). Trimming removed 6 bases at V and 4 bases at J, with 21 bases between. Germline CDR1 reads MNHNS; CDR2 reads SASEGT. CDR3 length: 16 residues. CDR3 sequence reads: CASSIEDSLLVYGYTF. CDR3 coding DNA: TGTGCCAGCAGCATAGAGGACAGCCTACTCGTCTATGGCTACACCTTC.

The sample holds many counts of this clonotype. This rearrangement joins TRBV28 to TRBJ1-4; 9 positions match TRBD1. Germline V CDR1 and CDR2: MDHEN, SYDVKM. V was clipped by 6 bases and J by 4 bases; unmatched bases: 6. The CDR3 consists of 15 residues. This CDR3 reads CASRATGGNNEKLFF. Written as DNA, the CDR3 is TGTGCCAGCAGGGCGACAGGGGGGAATAATGAAAAACTGTTTTTT. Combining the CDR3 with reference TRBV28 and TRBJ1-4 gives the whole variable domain DVKVTQSSRYLVKRTGEKVFLECVQDMDHENMFWYRQDPGLGLRLIYFSYDVKMKEKGDIPEGYSVSREKKERFSLILESASTNQTSMYLCASRATGGNNEKLFFGSGTQLSVL.

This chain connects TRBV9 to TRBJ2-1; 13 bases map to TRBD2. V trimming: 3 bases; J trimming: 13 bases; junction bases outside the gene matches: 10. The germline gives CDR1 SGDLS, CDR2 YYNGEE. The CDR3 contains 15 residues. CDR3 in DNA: TGTGCCAGCAGCGCGGGACTAGCGGGAAGGGGGGTCCAGTTCTTC. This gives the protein CASSAGLAGRGVQFF.

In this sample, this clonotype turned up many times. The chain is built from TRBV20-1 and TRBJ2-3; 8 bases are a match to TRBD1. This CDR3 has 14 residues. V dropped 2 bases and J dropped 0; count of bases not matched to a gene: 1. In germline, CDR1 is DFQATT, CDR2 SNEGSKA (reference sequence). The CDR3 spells CSARRQGSTDTQYF. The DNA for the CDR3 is TGCAGTGCTAGAAGACAGGGGAGCACAGATACGCAGTATTTT.